This entry is about one T cell receptor (beta chain). This clonotype was detected many times. The specificity of this receptor is unknown. No qualities accompany the bases; no much larger clone lies one base away. The sample comes from a study of T cells after yellow fever vaccination (dated by TCRdb to 2018 to 2020). At the level of the whole study: The SMART-Seq v4 Ultra Low Input RNA kit was used to prepare libraries from fractions with low cell numbers. Bulk TCR alpha and beta repertoires were sequenced longitudinally to track T-cell clones before and after primary and booster YFV17D yellow fever vaccination. Two healthy male donors made up the cohort, one aged 18 to 30 years and the other aged 30 to 39 years. Bulk PBMC replicates and cell subsets were isolated from blood drawn at multiple timepoints before and after both primary and secondary immunization. The study at large found these results: Compared with the primary T-cell response, the secondary T-cell response was faster but weaker, reaching its peak on day 5 rather than on day 15. After the booster, most of the clones that had expanded following primary vaccination were detected again (almost 98% of CD4 and roughly 88% of CD8), which suggests that memory was broadly maintained. A small fraction of clonotypes appeared in both the CD4 and CD8 compartments, likely as a result of convergent recombination. Because only a couple of donors were included in the study, the extent to which the findings can be generalized is limited. Computational filtering was required because FACS-sorted repertoires could contain abundant contaminating clonotypes from the bulk population.

Via the germline V gene, CDR1 is SGHRS and CDR2 YFSETQ. Trimming costs V 6 bases and J 6 bases, and their ends lie 16 bases apart. Reading from cysteine to phenylalanine, the CDR3 counts 13 amino acids. The DNA shown is the 39-base CDR3, in frame from base 1. TCRdb names Illumina NovaSeq 6000 as the instrument used. TCR cDNA was synthesized by 5'RACE template switching, through which a universal primer site and unique molecular identifiers were introduced. Priming for cDNA synthesis came from both the TCR alpha and TCR beta constant segments. Two PCR steps were used to amplify libraries, with sample barcodes and sequencing adapters being added in the second step. Sequencing of the libraries was done on either Illumina HiSeq 2500 (2x100 bp) or NovaSeq (2x150 bp). The published analysis was carried out like this. MIGEC handled demultiplexing of reads and collapsing into UMI consensus sequences, while MiXCR performed V(D)J alignment. Using edgeR on replicate PBMC samples, clonotypes were called vaccine-responding if FDR was below 0.01 and the log2 fold change was above 5 up to day 15. CD4 or CD8 identity was assigned to each bulk clonotype according to whether the clonotype was present at higher abundance in the sequenced CD4 repertoire or the sequenced CD8 repertoire. TCRdb reran the public reads through fastp at Q25 and MiXCR, keeping productive beta chains. Every entry covers one CDR3 protein and lists the most common genes and DNA from its rows. Clone size and V and J calls follow TCRdb, not the original study. Here the sample has some 290,000 distinct CDR3 sequences; 9.5% to 12% occur a single time. The ten largest clones capture 3% to 4% of the sample.

The treatment or condition label, read with the paper, signifies: live attenuated yellow fever vaccine strain. PBMCs were isolated from peripheral blood using a standard Ficoll-Paque protocol. Dynabeads CD4 and CD8 positive selection kits were used to isolate CD4 and CD8 T-cell fractions. RNA was extracted with TriZol from bulk PBMCs, CD4 and CD8 fractions, and dextramer-positive and dextramer-negative fractions. The clonotype originates from a man younger than 30 who received the YFV17D yellow fever vaccine. The specimen was CD4+ T cells sorted from PBMCs, collected 45 days after the yellow fever booster vaccination. This chain joins TRBV5-1 to TRBJ2-7; the D gene could be TRBD1 or TRBD2, each one agreeing over 5 bases. The CDR3 corresponds to CASTLVSGREQYF. The sequence in DNA is TGCGCCAGCACCCTTGTATCGGGGCGCGAGCAGTACTTC.